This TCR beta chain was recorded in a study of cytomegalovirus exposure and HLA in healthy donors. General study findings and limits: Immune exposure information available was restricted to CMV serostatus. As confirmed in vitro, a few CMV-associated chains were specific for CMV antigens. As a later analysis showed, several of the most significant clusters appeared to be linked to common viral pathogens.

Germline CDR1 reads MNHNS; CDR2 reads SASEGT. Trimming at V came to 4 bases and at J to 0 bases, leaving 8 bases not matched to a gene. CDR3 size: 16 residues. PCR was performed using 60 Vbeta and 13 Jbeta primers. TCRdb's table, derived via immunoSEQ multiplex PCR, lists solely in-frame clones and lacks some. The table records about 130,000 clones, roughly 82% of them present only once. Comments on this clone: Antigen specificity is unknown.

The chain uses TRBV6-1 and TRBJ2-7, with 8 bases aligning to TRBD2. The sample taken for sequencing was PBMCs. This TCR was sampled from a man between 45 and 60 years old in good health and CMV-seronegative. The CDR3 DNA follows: TGTGCCAGCAGTGTGCAGGCTAGCGGGCTCTCCTACGAGCAGTACTTC. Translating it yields CASSVQASGLSYEQYF.